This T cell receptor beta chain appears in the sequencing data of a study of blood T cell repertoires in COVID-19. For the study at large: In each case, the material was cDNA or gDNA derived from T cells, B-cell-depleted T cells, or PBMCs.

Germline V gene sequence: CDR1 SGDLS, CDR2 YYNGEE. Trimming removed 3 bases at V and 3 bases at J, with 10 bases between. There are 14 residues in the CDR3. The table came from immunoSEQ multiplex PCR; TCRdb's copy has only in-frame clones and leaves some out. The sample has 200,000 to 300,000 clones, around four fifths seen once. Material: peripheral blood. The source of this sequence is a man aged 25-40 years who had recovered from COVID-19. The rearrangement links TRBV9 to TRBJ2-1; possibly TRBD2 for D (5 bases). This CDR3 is CASSESSLYNEQFF. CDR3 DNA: TGTGCCAGCAGCGAATCTAGCCTCTACAATGAGCAGTTCTTC.